A selection of T cell receptor beta chains follows, all from one sample in a study of blood T cell repertoires in COVID-19. The assay was immunoSEQ multiplex PCR, and TCRdb's table has in-frame clones only and misses some. The sample lists some 140,000 clones, about four fifths seen once, with approximately 1.5% in the top ten. The source material was peripheral blood. The receptors stem from a man aged 55 to 69 with acute or convalescent COVID-19. Each CDR3 is given with its conserved first and last residue. The D gene is left open where the match is weak. Clone size appears in some rows only: once, few, many, or a class for an expanded clone.

CDR3 protein | CDR3 DNA | V gene | clone size | J gene | D gene
CSVVGAGGGYTF | TGCAGCGTTGTAGGTGCAGGGGGCGGCTACACCTTC | TRBV29-1 | NA | TRBJ1-2 | TRBD1
CASSPKSGTTRYEQYF | TGTGCCAGCAGCCCTAAATCCGGGACTACTCGATACGAGCAGTACTTC | TRBV9 | NA | TRBJ2-7 | TRBD2
CASSLRGGVGTQYF | TGTGCCAGCAGCTTGCGAGGGGGCGTGGGGACCCAGTACTTC | TRBV5-4 | once | TRBJ2-5 | TRBD1
CSVSGTGGTQPQHF | TGCAGCGTGTCCGGGACAGGGGGCACTCAGCCCCAGCATTTT | TRBV29-1 | NA | TRBJ1-5 | TRBD1
CATSHPGETATDTQYF | TGTGCCACCAGCCACCCGGGTGAGACTGCCACAGATACGCAGTATTTT | TRBV15 | NA | TRBJ2-3 | NA
CASSPDRGGEKLFF | TGCGCCAGCAGCCCGGACAGGGGAGGGGAAAAACTGTTTTTT | TRBV5-1 | NA | TRBJ1-4 | TRBD1
CSVIQGTYEQYF | TGCAGCGTGATACAGGGCACGTACGAGCAGTACTTC | TRBV29-1 | NA | TRBJ2-7 | NA
CASSNSGNTIYF | TGCGCCAGCTCAAACTCTGGAAACACCATATATTTT | TRBV10-1 | NA | TRBJ1-3 | NA
CSVEIVSNEQYF | TGCAGCGTTGAGATTGTTAGCAACGAGCAGTACTTC | TRBV29-1 | few | TRBJ2-7 | NA
CASSLTVAGDVDTQYF | TGTGCCAGCAGCTTAACGGTAGCGGGAGACGTTGATACGCAGTATTTT | TRBV7-3 | NA | TRBJ2-3 | TRBD2
CASSYSPTDRLREQYF | TGTGCCAGCAGTTACTCACCCACGGACAGGCTTCGCGAGCAGTACTTC | TRBV6-5 | NA | TRBJ2-7 | TRBD1
CATSDPGQGGANVLTF | TGTGCCACCAGTGATCCGGGACAGGGTGGGGCCAACGTCCTGACTTTC | TRBV24-1 | NA | TRBJ2-6 | TRBD1
CASSVGSAGFTGELFF | TGTGCCAGCAGCGTAGGATCAGCGGGGTTCACCGGGGAGCTGTTTTTT | TRBV9 | NA | TRBJ2-2 | TRBD2
CASSEMSLQGSSGNTIYF | TGTGCCAGCAGTGAAATGTCCCTACAGGGTTCTTCTGGAAACACCATATATTTT | TRBV6-1 | once | TRBJ1-3 | NA
CASSLDGGRDGYTF | TGCGCCAGCAGCCTAGACGGGGGGCGCGATGGCTACACCTTC | TRBV5-1 | NA | TRBJ1-2 | NA
CASRTVLSSYEQYF | TGCGCCAGCAGAACGGTCCTTAGCTCCTACGAGCAGTACTTC | TRBV5-1 | NA | TRBJ2-7 | NA
CASSLKGQGDYEQYF | TGCGCCAGCAGCTTAAAGGGACAGGGTGACTACGAGCAGTACTTC | TRBV5-1 | few | TRBJ2-7 | TRBD1
CASSPSRSLLLGNQPQHF | TGTGCCAGTAGTCCCTCCCGATCGTTACTCCTTGGCAATCAGCCCCAGCATTTT | TRBV19 | once | TRBJ1-5 | NA
CASGGVTEKLFF | TGTGCCAGCGGGGGGGTTACGGAAAAACTGTTTTTT | TRBV12-3/TRBV12-4 | NA | TRBJ1-4 | NA
CASSLSGGLSTDTQYF | TGCGCCAGCAGCTTAAGCGGGGGGCTAAGCACAGATACGCAGTATTTT | TRBV5-1 | NA | TRBJ2-3 | TRBD2
CASSIGAPYNEQFF | TGTGCCAGTAGTATAGGGGCCCCTTACAATGAGCAGTTCTTC | TRBV19 | NA | TRBJ2-1 | NA
CASSPGTSVYEQYF | TGTGCCAGCAGCCCCGGGACTAGCGTCTACGAGCAGTACTTC | TRBV14 | NA | TRBJ2-7 | TRBD2
CASSPPRDRFQETQYF | TGTGCCAGCAGCCCGCCTCGGGACAGGTTTCAAGAGACCCAGTACTTC | TRBV11-2 | NA | TRBJ2-5 | TRBD1
CASSSLGRGLDTQYF | TGCGCCAGCAGCTCGTTGGGACGGGGGTTAGATACGCAGTATTTT | TRBV5-1 | NA | TRBJ2-3 | NA
CASSFDRVVGGELFF | TGTGCCAGCAGCTTTGACAGGGTAGTCGGCGGGGAGCTGTTTTTT | TRBV7-3 | NA | TRBJ2-2 | TRBD1
CAWTANTGELFF | TGTGCCTGGACAGCGAACACCGGGGAGCTGTTTTTT | TRBV30 | NA | TRBJ2-2 | NA
CASSEQGTNQPQHF | TGTGCCAGCAGTGAACAGGGTACCAATCAGCCCCAGCATTTT | TRBV2 | once | TRBJ1-5 | NA
CASSLGSGVTGELFF | TGCGCCAGCAGCTTAGGTAGCGGGGTAACCGGGGAGCTGTTTTTT | TRBV5-1 | NA | TRBJ2-2 | TRBD2
CASSLQQGWTGELFF | TGTGCCAGCAGCTTACAACAGGGGTGGACCGGGGAGCTGTTTTTT | TRBV7-3 | NA | TRBJ2-2 | TRBD1
CASSPTGLNYGYTF | TGTGCCAGCAGCCCAACAGGACTAAACTATGGCTACACCTTC | TRBV7-8 | NA | TRBJ1-2 | NA
CASSPSGRGYNEQFF | TGTGCCAGCAGCCCGAGCGGGAGGGGTTACAATGAGCAGTTCTTC | TRBV6-5 | NA | TRBJ2-1 | TRBD2
CASSLGQETQYF | TGTGCCAGCAGCCTCGGGCAAGAGACCCAGTACTTC | TRBV7-3 | NA | TRBJ2-5 | NA